One TCR beta chain is described in this entry. The antigen is unknown. Nashville, Tennessee was home to all donors, each a Caucasian adult. This sample stems from a study of shared clonotypes between healthy human individuals. Study conclusions and caveats: The study found lower generation probabilities in non-shared clonotypes than in those shared by all four donors.

With V trimmed by 6 bases and J by 1 base, 9 bases remained unmatched. The CDR3 has 15 residues. Germline lookup yields CDR1 KGHSH and CDR2 LQKENI. When replicate PCRs were run on sorted subsets, they used approximately 0.2 ug DNA, 28,000 or so T cell genomes. TCRdb keeps only in-frame clones here, not all; method: immunoSEQ multiplex PCR. The data hold 2 million to 2.5 million clones, with under 97% observed a single time. V gene TRBV18 combines with J gene TRBJ2-7; 7 nucleotides align to TRBD1. The sequenced sample consisted of naive CD4+ T cells sorted from blood. The subset here: CD45RA+ positively selected. This sequence was found in a man younger than 35 in good health. CDR3 sequence (DNA): TGTGCCAGCTCGCCAGGACAGGCCCTTTCCTACGAGCAGTACTTC. This translates into CASSPGQALSYEQYF.